Below, 20 T cell receptor beta chains from the same sample are listed, as sequenced in a study of CD8 T cells in ankylosing spondylitis. Study findings and constraints: Typical of ankylosing spondylitis blood, it appeared, was a TCR beta motif of 7 or 8 highly homologous variants.

For these receptors, no antigen is known. TCRdb independently ran MiXCR on the 5' RACE reads; one entry per CDR3 protein. This table has 500,000 to 550,000 distinct CDR3 sequences, roughly an eighth appearing once. The material sequenced was blood, either unsorted or a sorted T cell fraction (not recorded which). All receptors come from a male donor with ankylosing spondylitis.

The chain couples TRBV18 to TRBJ2-5, with D perhaps matching TRBD1 or TRBD2 (6 bases each). The V end was cut by 9 bases, the J end by 5 bases, with 28 bases between. The germline V gene has CDR1 KGHSH and CDR2 LQKENI. The CDR3 spans 17 residues. CDR3 sequence (DNA): TGTGCCAGTCATCACCGGTTGACCCAGGGGAGGAAGGAGACCCAGTACTTC. Translating it yields CASHHRLTQGRKETQYF.

This chain connects TRBV24-1 to TRBJ2-2; D is unresolved. CDR3 length: 17 residues. V was trimmed by 7 bases and J by 0 bases, leaving 17 bases between them. Germline V lookup: CDR1 KGHDR, CDR2 SFDVKD. The CDR3 nucleotides read TGTGCCACCAGCGAAAGCCGCCCCACTACGAACACCGGGGAGCTGTTTTTT. This codes for CATSESRPTTNTGELFF.

In this sample, this clonotype turned up many times. This chain joins TRBV12-3 or TRBV12-4 and TRBJ1-3; weak D call: TRBD1 (6 bases). V was trimmed by 3 bases and J by 4 bases, leaving 10 bases between them. The CDR3 spans 14 residues. As DNA, the CDR3 is TGTGCCAGCAGTTTTCGGCAGGGGGGAAACACCATATATTTT. Translating it yields CASSFRQGGNTIYF.

This clonotype was found a few times. This sequence joins TRBV14 and TRBJ1-2, with a weak D call TRBD1 (5 bases). V lost 3 bases, J lost 6 bases, and 11 bases lay in between. Germline CDR1 and CDR2: SGHDN and FVKESK. The length of the CDR3 is 13 residues. The CDR3 protein is CASSQARGHGYTF. The CDR3 DNA reads TGTGCCAGCAGCCAGGCTAGGGGCCATGGCTACACCTTC.

In this sample, this clonotype turned up many times. The chain couples TRBV6-1 to TRBJ2-5; TRBD2 aligns across 10 bases. Per germline, CDR1 MNHNS and CDR2 SASEGT. V was pared by 7 bases and J by 4 bases, with 3 bases of the junction left unmatched. The CDR3 consists of 13 residues. The CDR3 sequence is CASKRTSGETQYF. CDR3 nucleotide sequence: TGTGCCAGCAAAAGGACTAGCGGAGAGACCCAGTACTTC.

This clonotype was seen a few times. CDR3 in amino acids: CASSLEWGADNEKLFF. CDR3 DNA: TGTGCCAGCAGTTTAGAATGGGGGGCGGACAATGAAAAACTGTTTTTT. The gene calls are TRBV12-3 or TRBV12-4 and TRBJ1-4; the D gene is possibly TRBD1 (6 bases). The V end lost 1 base, the J end lost 5 bases, and 14 bases lay between the germline ends. The CDR3 has 16 amino acids.

In regard to this clonotype: This may come from a read error, since a much larger clone is one base off. J is TRBJ1-4 and V is TRBV7-2; 10 bases line up with TRBD1. CDR1 SGHTA and CDR2 FQGNSA come from the germline V gene. This CDR3 has 14 residues. The V gene end was trimmed by 7 bases and the J gene end by 6 bases; junction bases not matched to a gene: 5. CDR3 residues: CASKSGTGDEKLFF. CDR3 sequence (DNA): TGTGCCAGCAAATCCGGGACAGGGGATGAAAAACTGTTTTTT.

This clonotype was seen a few times. This rearrangement joins TRBV20-1 to TRBJ1-2, with D hard to call. The ends were cut back, 1 base at V and 2 bases at J, with 8 bases in the middle. CDR1 is DFQATT and CDR2 is SNEGSKA in the germline V gene (reference sequence). There are 13 residues in the CDR3. The CDR3 reads CSARVAGNYGYTF. CDR3 bases: TGCAGTGCTAGAGTAGCGGGGAACTATGGCTACACCTTC.

This clonotype has only a few counts. The chain recombines TRBV25-1 with TRBJ2-7, with D possibly TRBD1 on 6 matching bases. This CDR3 has 13 amino acids. Trimming took 7 bases from V and 0 from J, leaving 10 bases between them. Looked up from germline, CDR1 is MGHDK and CDR2 is SYGVNS. This CDR3 is CASTWGHSYEQYF. For the CDR3, the DNA is TGTGCCAGCACATGGGGACACTCCTACGAGCAGTACTTC.

This clonotype was observed a few times. The J gene is TRBJ1-2, the V gene TRBV20-1; D possibly corresponds to TRBD1 (6 bases). Germline CDR1 DFQATT, CDR2 SNEGSKA (reference sequence). This CDR3 is built from 14 residues. V was shortened by 6 bases and J by 0 bases, with 14 bases between the two germline ends. Here the CDR3 reads CSAQDRRANYGYTF. CDR3 coding DNA: TGCAGTGCCCAAGACAGGAGAGCTAACTATGGCTACACCTTC.

This clonotype was detected ten times or more. The rearrangement links TRBV11-2 to TRBJ2-7; 7 nucleotides line up with TRBD2. This CDR3 comprises 16 residues. V lost 4 bases to trimming and J lost 1 base; unmatched junction nucleotides: 10. In germline, CDR1 is SGHAT, CDR2 FQNNGV. The CDR3 DNA follows: TGTGCCAGCAGCTCGGCGGGCGGGAGAGGGTCCTACGAGCAGTACTTC. It translates to CASSSAGGRGSYEQYF.

This clonotype was detected many times. V usage is TRBV20-1 and J usage is TRBJ1-1; D call uncertain. The germline V gene has CDR1 DFQATT and CDR2 SNEGSKA (reference sequence). Between the trimmed V and J ends, which lost 4 bases and 11 bases, there was a span of 14 bases. The CDR3 has 11 amino acids. The CDR3 coding sequence is TGCAGTGCTAACGAGGAACTTCGGGCTTTCTTT. As protein: CSANEELRAFF.

This clonotype came up a few times. The chain employs TRBV5-8 and TRBJ2-1, with TRBD1 matching over 7 bases. J was trimmed by 3 bases and V by 1 base; bases with no gene match: 4. CDR1 is SGHTS and CDR2 is YDEGEE in the germline V gene. This CDR3 has 15 amino acids. The CDR3 coding sequence is TGTGCCAGCAGCTTGTCGACAGGGAACTACAATGAGCAGTTCTTC. Its protein is CASSLSTGNYNEQFF.

V usage is TRBV3-1 and J usage is TRBJ2-1; the D gene is possibly TRBD2 (5 bases). The germline gives CDR1 LGHDT, CDR2 YNNKEL (reference sequence). The CDR3 loop spans 13 amino acids. The V and J ends lost 0 bases and 9 bases respectively, with 9 bases between them. CDR3 sequence (DNA): TGTGCCAGCAGCCAAGATTTCGAGGGTGAGCAGTTCTTC. It yields the protein CASSQDFEGEQFF.

This clonotype showed up just a few times. The chain has TRBV29-1 and TRBJ2-1; D is uncertain. This CDR3 spans 10 amino acids. CDR1 is SQVTM and CDR2 is ANQGSEA in the germline V gene. The ends were cut back, 5 bases at V and 10 bases at J, with 9 bases in the middle. The CDR3: CSVLNREQFF. CDR3 DNA: TGCAGCGTTTTGAATCGCGAGCAGTTCTTC.

This clonotype appeared many times. One end of the junction fails to match germline, which may point to a read error. The chain uses TRBV5-1 and TRBJ1-1, with D perhaps TRBD1 (5 bases). From germline, CDR1 is SGHRS and CDR2 YFSETQ. There are 14 residues in the CDR3. The CDR3: CASSLDGGNTEAFF. The CDR3 nucleotides are TGTGCCAGCAGCTTAGATGGGGGGAACACTGAAGCTTTCTTT.

In its sample, this clonotype was seen many times. The genes are TRBV5-1 and TRBJ2-1; 8 nucleotides match TRBD2. The CDR3 consists of 14 residues. V lost 0 bases and J lost 6; bases outside the gene matches: 2. Germline CDR1 is SGHRS and CDR2 is YFSETQ. The CDR3 DNA reads TGCGCCAGCAGCTTGGCCCTAGCGGGCAATGAGCAGTTCTTC. Amino acid sequence: CASSLALAGNEQFF.

This clonotype was observed a handful of times. The chain is built from TRBV10-3 and TRBJ2-1; D remains unclear. V lost 3 bases, J lost 9 bases, and 6 bases lay in between. CDR3 length: 11 amino acids. Germline values: CDR1 ENHRY, CDR2 SYGVKD. The CDR3 nucleotides read TGTGCCATCAGTGAAGCAATTGAGCAGTTCTTC. The encoded protein is CAISEAIEQFF.

Only a few counts were recorded for this clonotype. The chain employs TRBV6-1 and TRBJ2-5; D is possibly TRBD2 (6 bases). Germline assignment: CDR1 MNHNS and CDR2 SASEGT. V was cut by 6 bases and J by 8 bases, with 19 bases left in between. The CDR3 is 14 residues long. CDR3 sequence (DNA): TGTGCCAGCAGCCCCCGGGGAGGTTTAGGTACCCAGTACTTC. It codes for CASSPRGGLGTQYF.

Ten or more counts support this clonotype. The chain uses TRBV5-1 and TRBJ2-1; maybe TRBD2 (5 bases). V was cut by 5 bases and J by 3 bases, with 9 bases left in between. The germline CDR1 and CDR2 sequences are SGHRS and YFSETQ. The CDR3 has 13 residues. CDR3 sequence reads: CASRPDYYNEQFF. The CDR3 DNA reads TGCGCCAGCAGACCCGACTACTACAATGAGCAGTTCTTC.